Listed here is a single T cell receptor beta chain. The data belong to a study of immune cell composition in non-small cell lung cancer. Trimming left V 3 bases short and J 2 bases short, with 11 bases between. The CDR3 has 14 amino acids. Germline assignment: CDR1 SGHRS and CDR2 YFSETQ. The method was immunoSEQ multiplex PCR; TCRdb's version includes in-frame clones alone and lacks a portion of them. The data contain about 3,100 clones, 78% of them singletons. The normal lung sample lay at least 3 cm, and maximally far, from the tumour. The chain links TRBV5-1 to TRBJ1-1, with D possibly being TRBD1 (6 bases). Sequencing was performed on non-adjacent lung tissue. The receptor's source is a human donor with non-small cell lung cancer. The donor label of this sample is uncertain. The CDR3 bases are TGCGCCAGCAGCTACGGGGGGGGCAACACTGAAGCTTTCTTT. It translates to CASSYGGGNTEAFF.